This is a list of T cell receptor beta chains from one sample in a study of cytomegalovirus exposure and HLA in healthy donors. Assay: immunoSEQ multiplex PCR; the TCRdb copy retains only in-frame clones and omits some. This sample carries approximately 120,000 clones, more than 65% of them seen once, and the ten largest clones take 9.5% to 15%. The sequenced sample consisted of PBMCs. Receptor source: a woman aged 40 to 50 in good health and CMV-seropositive. The CDR3 runs from the conserved cysteine through the conserved F or W. The D gene is left open where the match is weak.

j_call d_call v_call cdr3_aa
TRBJ2-1 . TRBV6-1 CASAASGGGEQFF
TRBJ2-3 . TRBV12-1 CASSFGGGRESTDTQYF
TRBJ2-1 TRBD2 TRBV7-3 CASSAGLAEEQFF
TRBJ2-3 TRBD2 TRBV5-1 CASSLPGTSGFTDTQYF
TRBJ2-7 TRBD1 TRBV28 CASSDRVGSYEQYF
TRBJ1-2 . TRBV7-9 CASSPQAVRTNYGYTF
TRBJ1-1 . TRBV6-5 CAAGRGTEAFF
TRBJ1-1 . TRBV7-3 CASSSQQGRSTEAFF
TRBJ1-6 . TRBV10-2 CASSGTYNSPLHF
TRBJ2-1 TRBD2 TRBV19 CASSQFGGDYNEQFF
TRBJ2-1 . TRBV19 CASSLTGYNEQFF
TRBJ2-7 . TRBV28 CASSFWGRRSHEQYF
TRBJ1-5 . TRBV7-3 CASSLGANQPQHF
TRBJ1-5 TRBD1 TRBV30 CAWSVGTGASQPQHF
TRBJ2-2 . TRBV2 CASSDAHSTGELFF
TRBJ2-2 . TRBV5-1 CASSLGGTNTGELFF
TRBJ2-2 TRBD1 TRBV19 CASSIRDRDGGELFF
TRBJ2-4 TRBD1 TRBV19 CASSHWTGGSKNIQYF
TRBJ2-2 . TRBV14 CASSRQRNTGELFF
TRBJ2-5 TRBD1 TRBV29-1 CSVAGQVQETQYF
TRBJ2-1 . TRBV27 CASSTESYNEQFF
TRBJ2-7 . TRBV6-1 CASRLHEQYF
TRBJ1-5 . TRBV4-1 CASSQEYSPRNQPQHF
TRBJ2-2 TRBD2 TRBV2 CASIGAGGTGELFF
TRBJ2-7 TRBD2 TRBV28 CASSGTGTSGLYEQYF
TRBJ2-7 . TRBV2 CASSAQGYEQYF
TRBJ1-1 . TRBV4-1 CASSPPGFNTEAFF
TRBJ2-1 TRBD2 TRBV7-3 CASSLSRERDEQFF
TRBJ2-3 TRBD2 TRBV28 CASSSLGSGKDTQYF
TRBJ2-2 . TRBV21-1 CASKRGGEGTGELFF
TRBJ1-2 . TRBV10-1 CASSDTGNYGYTF
TRBJ1-5 TRBD1 TRBV6-5 CASSSGQVSNQPQHF
TRBJ2-1 . TRBV7-9 CSSSLVLAGSGAYNEQFF
TRBJ2-7 TRBD2 TRBV5-1 CASSLGLAGVTLEQYF